This T cell receptor beta chain was retrieved from a study of regulatory T cells (dated by TCRdb to between 2017 and 2018). General notes on the study: T-cell receptor beta repertoires of sorted regulatory, conventional CD4+ and CD8+ T cells were compared between CD3G-deficient patients and healthy controls. Findings and caveats that apply to the study as a whole: In patients, repertoires had restricted unique TRB V-J pairs and skewed V and J gene usage, with regulatory T cells showing the most marked changes. CD8+ T cells from patients showed a nonsignificant trend toward lower Shannon entropy than control CD8+ cells.

Worth noting for this clone: Its antigen is not yet known. Base qualities were left out, and no much larger clone turns up one base away.

In the multiplex PCR, 52 forward TRBV primers and 13 reverse TRBJ primers were used, and assay-based and computational corrections were applied for amplification bias. Rearranged TRB loci were amplified from genomic DNA by multiplex PCR within the immunoSEQ assay. TRB amplicons were sequenced using an Illumina HiSeq platform. Per the authors' processing: Custom algorithms error-filtered the raw sequences and aligned them to reference gene sequences, after which the immunoSEQ online tools were used for analysis. Productive and nonproductive TRB rearrangement frequencies were evaluated among both unique and total sequences. Assessment of potential self-reactivity relied on the hydrophobicity of positions 6 and 7 in the TRB CDR3, along with their amino acid composition. Groups were compared by t tests, Mann-Whitney tests or two-way ANOVA performed in Prism software. As stored in TCRdb, this immuneACCESS dataset retains in-frame rearrangements with V and J assigned. A fraction of the clones does not appear; measured against another copy, unresolved V genes explain less than half of the discrepancy, and the remainder lacks a known reason. Clone size and V and J calls were adopted from that table, with D and trimming inferred from the DNA. This sample comprises about 5,900 clones, around 80% of them detected only once. The ten largest clones capture around 29% of the sample.

The CDR3 runs 12 amino acids, cysteine and phenylalanine included. The CDR3 DNA has 36 bases and is translated from base 1. Every CD3G-deficient patient showed evidence of autoimmunity, and the autoimmunity was more severe in two of the patients. Patients ranged from 2 to 39 years of age at testing and had reduced naive and increased memory CD4+ and CD8+ T-cell proportions. The patient group comprised roughly 6 individuals with CD3G deficiency. An international network of physicians across the United States, Europe and Asia provided the patient samples and clinical data. Ficoll density separation was used to isolate peripheral blood mononuclear cells. A FACSAria cell sorter was used to isolate CD3+ CD8+ CD4- T cells.

Material for sequencing was CD8+ T cells sorted from blood. The receptor was derived from a child under 18 with CD3G deficiency. The chain joins TRBV21-1 to TRBJ2-3; the table's D call, TRBD1, has no DNA check behind it. TRBV21-1 is a known pseudogene. The CDR3: CASSKRGIWQYF. The DNA sequence is given as TGTGCCAGCAGCAAGAGGGGGATTTGGCAGTATTTT.